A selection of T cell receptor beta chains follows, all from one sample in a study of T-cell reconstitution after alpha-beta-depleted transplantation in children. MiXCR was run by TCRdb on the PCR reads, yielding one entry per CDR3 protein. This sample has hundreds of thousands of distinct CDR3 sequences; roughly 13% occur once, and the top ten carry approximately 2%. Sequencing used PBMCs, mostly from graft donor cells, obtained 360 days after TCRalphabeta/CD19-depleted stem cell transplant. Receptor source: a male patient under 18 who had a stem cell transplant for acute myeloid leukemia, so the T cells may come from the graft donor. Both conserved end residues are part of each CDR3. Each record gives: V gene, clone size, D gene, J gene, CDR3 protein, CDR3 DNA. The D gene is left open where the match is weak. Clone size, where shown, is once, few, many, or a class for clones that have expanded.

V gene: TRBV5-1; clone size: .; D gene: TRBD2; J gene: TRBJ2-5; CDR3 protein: CASSLAVGLAGVRYQETQYF; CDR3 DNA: TGCGCCAGCAGCTTGGCTGTGGGGCTAGCGGGAGTACGATACCAAGAGACCCAGTACTTC
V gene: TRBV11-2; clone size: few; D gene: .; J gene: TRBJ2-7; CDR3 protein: CASSRSGLSYEQYF; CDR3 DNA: TGTGCCAGCAGCCGTAGTGGACTATCCTACGAGCAGTACTTC
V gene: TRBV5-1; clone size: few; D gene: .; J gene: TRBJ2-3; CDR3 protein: CASSTASTDTQYF; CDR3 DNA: TGCGCCAGCAGCACGGCTAGCACAGATACGCAGTATTTT
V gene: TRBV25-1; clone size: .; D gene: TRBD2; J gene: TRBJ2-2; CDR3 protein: CASSGGGLAALGTGELFF; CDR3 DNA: TGTGCCAGCAGTGGGGGGGGACTAGCGGCCCTGGGGACCGGGGAGCTGTTTTTT
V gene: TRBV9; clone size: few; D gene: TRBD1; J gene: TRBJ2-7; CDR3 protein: CASSVTGQGVGEQYF; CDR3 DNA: TGTGCCAGCAGCGTAACGGGACAGGGGGTGGGAGAGCAGTACTTC
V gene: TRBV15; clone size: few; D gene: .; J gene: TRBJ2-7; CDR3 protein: CATSRETPSYEQYF; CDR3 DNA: TGTGCCACCAGCAGAGAGACACCTTCCTACGAGCAGTACTTC
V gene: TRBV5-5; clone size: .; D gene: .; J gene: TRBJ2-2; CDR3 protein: CASSLDLLTGELFF; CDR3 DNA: TGTGCCAGCAGCTTGGATCTCTTAACCGGGGAGCTGTTTTTT
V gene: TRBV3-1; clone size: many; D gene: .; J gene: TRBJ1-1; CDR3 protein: CASSLLWATEAFF; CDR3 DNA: TGTGCCAGCAGCCTTCTTTGGGCGACTGAAGCTTTCTTT
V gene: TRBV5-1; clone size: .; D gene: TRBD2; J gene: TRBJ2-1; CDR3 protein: CASSFSGRAGTYNEQFF; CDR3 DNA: TGCGCCAGCAGCTTTAGCGGGAGGGCCGGGACCTACAATGAGCAGTTCTTC
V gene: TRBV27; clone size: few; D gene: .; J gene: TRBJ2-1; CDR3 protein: CASSLTPPLEQFF; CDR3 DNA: TGTGCCAGCAGTTTGACGCCTCCCCTGGAGCAGTTCTTC
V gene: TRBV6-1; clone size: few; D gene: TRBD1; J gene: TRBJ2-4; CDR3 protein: CASPDRDFKNIQYF; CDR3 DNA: TGTGCCAGCCCTGACAGGGATTTCAAAAACATTCAGTACTTC
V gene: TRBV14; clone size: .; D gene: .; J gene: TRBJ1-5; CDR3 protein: CASSRGILNQPQHF; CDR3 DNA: TGTGCCAGCAGCCGGGGCATTCTCAATCAGCCCCAGCATTTT
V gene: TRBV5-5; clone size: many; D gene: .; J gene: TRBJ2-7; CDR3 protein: CASSLLPGLSSAGEQYF; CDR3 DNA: TGTGCCAGCAGCTTGCTACCGGGACTGTCGTCGGCGGGTGAGCAGTACTTC
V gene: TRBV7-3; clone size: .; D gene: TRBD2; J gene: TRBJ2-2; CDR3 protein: CASSLEGGPGELFF; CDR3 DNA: TGTGCCAGCAGCTTAGAGGGAGGGCCAGGGGAGCTGTTTTTT
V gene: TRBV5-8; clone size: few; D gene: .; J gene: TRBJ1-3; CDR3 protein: CASSGFRGPDGNTIYF; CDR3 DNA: TGTGCCAGCAGCGGGTTTAGGGGACCTGATGGCAACACCATATATTTT
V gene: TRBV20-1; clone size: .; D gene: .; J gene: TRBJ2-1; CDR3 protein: CSAFHVADSYNEQFF; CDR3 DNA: TGCAGTGCTTTCCACGTAGCGGACTCCTACAATGAGCAGTTCTTC
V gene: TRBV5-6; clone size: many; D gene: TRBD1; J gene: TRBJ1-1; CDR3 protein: CASSIQGLNTEAFF; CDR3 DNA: TGTGCCAGCAGCATACAGGGGTTGAACACTGAAGCTTTCTTT
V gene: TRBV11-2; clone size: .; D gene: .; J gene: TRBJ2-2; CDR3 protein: CASSAFGFGELFF; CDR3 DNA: TGTGCCAGCAGTGCGTTCGGTTTCGGGGAGCTGTTTTTT
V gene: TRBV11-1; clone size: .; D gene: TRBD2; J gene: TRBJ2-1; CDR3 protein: CASSFPGTSGRAYNEQFF; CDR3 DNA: TGTGCCAGCAGCTTTCCGGGGACTAGCGGGAGAGCGTACAATGAGCAGTTCTTC
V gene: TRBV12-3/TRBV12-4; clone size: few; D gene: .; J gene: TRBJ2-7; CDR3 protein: CASTRTFPEQYF; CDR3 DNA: TGTGCCAGCACTCGGACTTTTCCCGAGCAGTACTTC
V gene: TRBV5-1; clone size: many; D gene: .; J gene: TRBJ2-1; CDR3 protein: CASSDPKFGNEQFF; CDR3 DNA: TGCGCCAGCAGTGACCCTAAGTTTGGGAATGAGCAGTTCTTC
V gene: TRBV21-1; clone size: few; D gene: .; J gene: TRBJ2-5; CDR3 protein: CASSNSKREKVETQYF; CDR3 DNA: TGTGCCAGCAGCAACTCGAAGCGGGAGAAGGTAGAGACCCAGTACTTC
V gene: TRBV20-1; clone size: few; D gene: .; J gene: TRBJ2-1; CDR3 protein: CSAPEPHEQFF; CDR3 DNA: TGCAGTGCCCCTGAGCCCCATGAGCAGTTCTTC
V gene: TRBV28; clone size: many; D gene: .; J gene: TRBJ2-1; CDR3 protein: CASSFIRLVSNNEQFF; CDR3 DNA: TGTGCCAGCAGTTTCATCAGACTAGTCTCTAACAATGAGCAGTTCTTC
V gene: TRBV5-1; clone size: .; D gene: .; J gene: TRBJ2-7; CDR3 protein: CASSPIGYEQYF; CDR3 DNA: TGCGCCAGCAGCCCGATCGGGTACGAGCAGTACTTC
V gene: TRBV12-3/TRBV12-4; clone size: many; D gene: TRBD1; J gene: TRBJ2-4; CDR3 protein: CASSFWNGQDGKNIQYF; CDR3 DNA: TGTGCCAGCAGTTTCTGGAACGGACAGGACGGCAAAAACATTCAGTACTTC
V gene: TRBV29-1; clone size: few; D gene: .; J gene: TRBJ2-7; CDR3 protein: CSVDEGNEQYF; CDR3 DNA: TGCAGCGTTGATGAGGGAAACGAGCAGTACTTC
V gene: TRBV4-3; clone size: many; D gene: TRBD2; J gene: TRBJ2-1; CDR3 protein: CASSQSTGLAGGPYNEQFF; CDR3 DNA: TGCGCCAGCAGCCAATCGACGGGACTAGCGGGAGGGCCCTACAATGAGCAGTTCTTC
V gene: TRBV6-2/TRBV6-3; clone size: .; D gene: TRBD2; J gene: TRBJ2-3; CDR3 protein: CASMTSGRASDTQYF; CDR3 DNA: TGTGCCAGCATGACTAGCGGGAGGGCCTCAGATACGCAGTATTTT
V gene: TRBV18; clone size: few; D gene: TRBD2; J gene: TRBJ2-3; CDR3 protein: CASSPIAGTADTQYF; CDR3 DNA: TGTGCCAGCTCACCTATAGCGGGGACGGCAGATACGCAGTATTTT
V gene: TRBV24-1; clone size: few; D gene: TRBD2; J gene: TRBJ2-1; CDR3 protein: CATSSLRGRARRGEQFF; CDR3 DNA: TGTGCCACCAGTTCCCTTCGCGGGAGGGCCCGTCGGGGTGAGCAGTTCTTC
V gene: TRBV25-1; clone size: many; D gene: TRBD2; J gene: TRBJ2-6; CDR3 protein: CASNPSGSSGANVLTF; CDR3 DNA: TGTGCCAGCAACCCTAGCGGGAGTTCTGGGGCCAACGTCCTGACTTTC
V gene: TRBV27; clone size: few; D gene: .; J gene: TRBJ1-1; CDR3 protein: CASSFGIVAEAFF; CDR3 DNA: TGTGCCAGCAGTTTTGGCATTGTGGCTGAAGCTTTCTTT
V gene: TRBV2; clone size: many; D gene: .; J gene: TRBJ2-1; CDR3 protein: CASSGRVSNEQFF; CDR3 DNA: TGTGCCAGCAGTGGGAGAGTTAGCAATGAGCAGTTCTTC
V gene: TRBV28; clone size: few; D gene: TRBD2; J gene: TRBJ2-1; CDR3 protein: CASSFGLDNPFF; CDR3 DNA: TGTGCCAGCAGCTTTGGACTAGATAATCCGTTCTTC
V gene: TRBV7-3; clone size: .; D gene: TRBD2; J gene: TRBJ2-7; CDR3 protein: CASSPETSGPSYEQYF; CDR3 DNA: TGTGCCAGCAGCCCGGAGACTAGCGGGCCTTCCTACGAGCAGTACTTC
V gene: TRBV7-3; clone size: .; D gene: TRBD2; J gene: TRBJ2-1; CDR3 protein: CASSSLPSTGTSGNNEQFF; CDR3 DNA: TGTGCCAGCAGCTCTTTACCCTCCACCGGGACTAGCGGAAACAATGAGCAGTTCTTC
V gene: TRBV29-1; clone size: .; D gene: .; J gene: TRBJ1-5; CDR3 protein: CSVASGAGNQPQHF; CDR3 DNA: TGCAGCGTAGCTTCAGGGGCGGGCAATCAGCCCCAGCATTTT
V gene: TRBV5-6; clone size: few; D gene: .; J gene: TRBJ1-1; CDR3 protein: CASSLTPYRPLIF; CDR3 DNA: TGTGCCAGCAGCTTGACTCCTTACAGGCCGTTAATCTTT
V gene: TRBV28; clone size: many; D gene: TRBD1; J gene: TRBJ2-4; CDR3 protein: CASSLSLSGQGSKNIQYF; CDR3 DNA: TGTGCCAGCAGTTTATCTCTTTCGGGACAGGGATCCAAAAACATTCAGTACTTC
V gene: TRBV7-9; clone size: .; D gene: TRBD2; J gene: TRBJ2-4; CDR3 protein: CASSFQLAGLRDIQYF; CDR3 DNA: TGTGCCAGCAGCTTCCAACTAGCGGGCCTAAGGGACATTCAGTACTTC
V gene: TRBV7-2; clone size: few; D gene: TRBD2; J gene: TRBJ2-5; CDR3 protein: CASSLSVAGYGETQYF; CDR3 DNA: TGTGCCAGCAGCTTATCCGTAGCGGGATATGGAGAGACCCAGTACTTC
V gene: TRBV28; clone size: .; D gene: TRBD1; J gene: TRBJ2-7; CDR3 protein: CASSYFDRGLVYEQYF; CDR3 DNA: TGTGCCAGCAGTTACTTTGACAGGGGATTAGTCTACGAGCAGTACTTC
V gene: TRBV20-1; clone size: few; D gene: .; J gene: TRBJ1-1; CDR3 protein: CSASGYTEAFF; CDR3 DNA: TGCAGTGCGTCCGGTTACACTGAAGCTTTCTTT
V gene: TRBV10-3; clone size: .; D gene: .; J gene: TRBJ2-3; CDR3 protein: CAISPGGADTQYF; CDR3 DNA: TGTGCCATCAGCCCAGGAGGCGCAGATACGCAGTATTTT
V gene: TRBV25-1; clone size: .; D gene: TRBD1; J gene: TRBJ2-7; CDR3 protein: CASSAWYRTGFYEQYF; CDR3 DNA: TGTGCCAGCAGTGCCTGGTACCGGACAGGGTTCTACGAGCAGTACTTC
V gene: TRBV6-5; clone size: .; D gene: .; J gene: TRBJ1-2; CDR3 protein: CASSYFRGEGNGYTF; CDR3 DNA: TGTGCCAGCAGTTACTTCAGGGGCGAGGGAAATGGCTACACCTTC
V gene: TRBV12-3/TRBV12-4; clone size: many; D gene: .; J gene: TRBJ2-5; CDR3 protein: CASSFYPGGQETQYF; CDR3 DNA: TGTGCCAGCAGTTTTTATCCAGGGGGGCAAGAGACCCAGTACTTC